Presented here are 20 T cell receptor beta chains from one specimen sequenced in a study of T cell repertoires in cytomegalovirus infection. TCRdb redid the calling of the reads with MiXCR, one entry per CDR3 protein. The sample lists about 490,000 distinct CDR3 sequences, more than 15% occurring once. Specimen: CD8+ T cells from PBMCs. These receptors were taken from a human donor in good health (CMV status not recorded). Some clones in this sample may be carry-over from other donors' samples.

This clonotype showed up many times. V is TRBV19 and J is TRBJ2-1, with 8 bases fitting TRBD2. In germline, CDR1 is LNHDA, CDR2 SQIVND (reference sequence). V was pared by 3 bases and J by 7 bases, with 14 bases of the junction left unmatched. There are 17 residues in the CDR3. CDR3 residues: CASSIQSFREGRNEQFF. The CDR3 region has the DNA TGTGCCAGTAGTATCCAATCGTTCCGGGAGGGCAGGAATGAGCAGTTCTTC.

The rearrangement uses TRBV7-1 and TRBJ2-7; D perhaps matches TRBD1 (6 bases). TRBV7-1 is an ORF, and what it does is uncertain. V lost 5 bases to trimming and J lost 3 bases, with 14 bases between them. This CDR3 contains 14 residues. DNA of the CDR3: TGTGCCAGCAGCCCTCGGACAGTGGGCTACGAGCAGTACTTC. Amino acids: CASSPRTVGYEQYF.

This clonotype was observed a few times. This sequence joins TRBV28 and TRBJ2-5; D assignment may be TRBD1 or TRBD2 (7 bases each). The CDR3 totals 16 residues. The germline V gene encodes CDR1 MDHEN and CDR2 SYDVKM. The germline V and J ends were trimmed by 1 base and 3 bases, with 15 bases remaining between them. CDR3: CASSLLQGGLEETQYF. In DNA form, the CDR3 reads TGTGCCAGCAGTTTATTGCAGGGGGGGTTGGAAGAGACCCAGTACTTC.

This chain uses TRBV20-1 with TRBJ1-1, with 8 bases fitting TRBD1. Trimming cost V 5 bases and J 0 bases; bases outside gene matches: 5. CDR1 DFQATT and CDR2 SNEGSKA come from the germline V gene (reference sequence). The CDR3 is 14 amino acids. CDR3 amino acids: CSAPRTGLNTEAFF. The DNA for the CDR3 is TGCAGTGCTCCACGGACAGGGCTGAACACTGAAGCTTTCTTT.

This sequence joins TRBV28 and TRBJ1-5; possible D gene TRBD1, 5 bases. CDR1 MDHEN and CDR2 SYDVKM come from the germline V gene. The CDR3 has 17 residues. V gave up 5 bases and J gave up 4 bases, with 21 bases separating them. This CDR3 reads CASSGSSGREVNQPQHF. CDR3 nucleotide sequence: TGTGCCAGCAGTGGGTCGTCAGGGCGGGAGGTGAATCAGCCCCAGCATTTT.

This clonotype was seen at least ten times. This chain links TRBV7-2 with TRBJ2-5; 14 bases are shared with TRBD2. CDR1 and CDR2 from the germline V gene are SGHTA and FQGNSA. V dropped 3 bases and J dropped 5; count of bases not matched to a gene: 8. The length of the CDR3 is 17 residues. The chain's CDR3 is CASSFRSGLAGDETQYF. CDR3 coding DNA: TGTGCCAGCAGCTTCAGATCGGGACTAGCGGGAGATGAGACCCAGTACTTC.

The V call is TRBV15, the J call TRBJ1-1, with 9 nucleotides matching TRBD1. The CDR3 sequence is 15 residues long. Per germline, CDR1 LNHNV and CDR2 YYDKDF (reference sequence). V lost 3 bases, J lost 7 bases, and 9 bases stayed unmatched. CDR3: CATSRVRTGANEAFF. Written as DNA, the CDR3 is TGTGCCACCAGCAGGGTCAGGACAGGGGCAAATGAAGCTTTCTTT.

The chain links TRBV7-9 to TRBJ1-2, with 8 positions matching TRBD1. The CDR3 consists of 13 residues. Looked up from germline, CDR1 is SEHNR and CDR2 is FQNEAQ (reference sequence). The junction had 3 bases not matched to a gene; V was cut back by 3 bases and J by 6 bases. CDR3 sequence (DNA): TGTGCCAGCAGCTTCCCGGGACAGGATGGCTACACCTTC. This encodes CASSFPGQDGYTF.

This clonotype was counted a single time. The chain is built from TRBV7-9 and TRBJ2-7; 8 bases agree with TRBD1. V shed 4 bases and J 4 bases; nucleotides not matched to a gene: 12. CDR1 and CDR2 (germline): SEHNR, FQNEAQ (reference sequence). The CDR3 totals 16 residues. Here the CDR3 DNA reads TGTGCCAGCAGCTGGGAGGACAGGGAAGAGCAATACGAGCAGTACTTC. This gives the protein CASSWEDREEQYEQYF.

This chain joins TRBV20-1 and TRBJ1-1, with a possible D match to TRBD1 (6 bases). Trimming pared 6 bases from V and 3 bases from J, leaving 14 bases between. Per the germline V gene, CDR1 is DFQATT and CDR2 is SNEGSKA (reference sequence). The CDR3 runs to 13 residues. For the CDR3, the DNA is TGCAGTGCCCTTTGGTACAGGGACACTGAAGCTTTCTTT. The encoded protein is CSALWYRDTEAFF.

This chain links TRBV6-6 with TRBJ1-2; 8 bases are shared with TRBD1. Germline assignment: CDR1 MNHNY and CDR2 SVGAGI (reference sequence). The junction had 17 bases not matched to a gene; V was cut back by 3 bases and J by 8 bases. This CDR3 region has 17 residues. DNA of the CDR3: TGTGCCAGCAGTTATTTGAAGGGGGGCAGGGGGCATTGGGGCTACACCTTC. This gives the protein CASSYLKGGRGHWGYTF.

The V gene is TRBV7-9, the J gene TRBJ2-2, with D perhaps TRBD2 (5 bases). The germline gives CDR1 SEHNR, CDR2 FQNEAQ (reference sequence). The CDR3 runs 15 residues. Trimming took off 3 bases at V and 2 bases at J, with 10 bases between the two ends. The CDR3 here is CASSFGLSNTGELFF. In DNA, the CDR3 is TGTGCCAGCAGCTTCGGACTTTCAAACACCGGGGAGCTGTTTTTT.

Concerning this clonotype itself: At one end the junction does not follow the germline gene, possibly because of a read error. This chain uses TRBV24-1 with TRBJ2-5; D gene unclear. Germline values: CDR1 KGHDR, CDR2 SFDVKD. The CDR3 contains 14 residues. CDR3 in DNA: TGTGCCACCGGTGACGGCAGGTACCAAGAGACCCAGTACTTC. Translated: CATGDGRYQETQYF.

The V and J genes are TRBV27 and TRBJ2-3; 7 positions agree with TRBD2. V was pared by 2 bases and J by 2 bases, with 4 bases of the junction left unmatched. The CDR3 loop spans 15 amino acids. CDR1 and CDR2 from the germline V gene are MNHEY and SMNVEV (reference sequence). CDR3 nucleotides: TGTGCCAGCAGTTTAAGACTAGCTCCCACAGATACGCAGTATTTT. Translated, it gives CASSLRLAPTDTQYF.

This clonotype was seen many times. The CDR3 loop reads CASSYPVETQYF. CDR3 DNA sequence: TGTGCCAGCAGCTACCCCGTAGAGACCCAGTACTTC. The chain carries TRBV7-9 and TRBJ2-5; D is uncertain. Germline V gene sequence: CDR1 SEHNR, CDR2 FQNEAQ (reference sequence). The CDR3 has 12 residues. Trimming cost V 4 bases and J 4 bases, with 7 bases left between them.

At least ten counts were recorded for this clonotype. This chain connects TRBV18 to TRBJ2-7, with 12 bases lining up with TRBD1. V trimming: 3 bases; J trimming: 4 bases; junction bases outside the gene matches: 4. The CDR3 totals 15 residues. The germline V gene encodes CDR1 KGHSH and CDR2 LQKENI. The CDR3 spells CASSPRDRGQYEQYF. The CDR3 nucleotides read TGTGCCAGCTCACCGAGGGACAGGGGGCAATACGAGCAGTACTTC.

This clonotype showed up just a few times. The chain links TRBV9 to TRBJ2-7; 9 bases agree with TRBD1. The CDR3 runs 15 residues. J lost 2 bases, V lost 4 bases, and 7 bases had no gene match. Germline values: CDR1 SGDLS, CDR2 YYNGEE. The CDR3 sequence: CASSSRTGETYEQYF. In DNA, the CDR3 is TGTGCCAGCAGCTCCCGGACAGGGGAAACCTACGAGCAGTACTTC.

This clonotype was detected only a few times. The chain uses TRBV12-5 and TRBJ2-1; tentative D call: TRBD1 (5 bases). Trimming left V 0 bases short and J 6 bases short, with 9 bases between. The CDR3 consists of 14 residues. Germline assignment: CDR1 LGHNT and CDR2 FRNRAP. CDR3 loop: CASGLVNRPNEQFF. In nucleotides, the CDR3 is TGTGCTAGTGGTTTGGTAAACAGGCCCAATGAGCAGTTCTTC.

The chain employs TRBV19 and TRBJ2-3; TRBD1 matches 7 bases. CDR1 LNHDA and CDR2 SQIVND come from the germline V gene (reference sequence). V was clipped by 3 bases and J by 4 bases; unmatched bases: 10. There are 16 residues in the CDR3. This CDR3 is CASSIASGTVADTQYF. In DNA form, the CDR3 reads TGTGCCAGTAGTATCGCCTCCGGGACAGTCGCAGATACGCAGTATTTT.

This clonotype appeared a few times. The rearrangement uses TRBV27 and TRBJ2-3; 7 bases match TRBD2. The CDR3 spans 15 residues. CDR1 and CDR2 (germline): MNHEY, SMNVEV (reference sequence). With 8 bases clipped from V and 2 bases from J, the junction kept 10 bases outside the gene matches. CDR3 DNA: TGTGCCAGCTCATGGCTAGCGGAGACCACAGATACGCAGTATTTT. It specifies CASSWLAETTDTQYF.